The clone carrying this TCR beta chain came up once. The data derive from a study of cytomegalovirus exposure and HLA in healthy donors. The germline CDR1 and CDR2 sequences are LNHDA and SQIVND (reference sequence). V lost 5 bases, J lost 5 bases, and 12 bases lay in between. This CDR3 spans 13 amino acids. The PCR used 60 Vbeta and 13 Jbeta primers. Here immunoSEQ multiplex PCR was the method, and the copy in TCRdb shows in-frame clones only, minus some. Here the sample spans fewer than 200,000 clones, roughly nine tenths being singletons. This sequence joins TRBV19 and TRBJ2-5; D gene unclear. The specimen was PBMCs. This receptor was obtained from a girl under two years old in good health and CMV-seronegative. The CDR3 coding sequence is TGTGCCAGTAGTCTTATCCCCCCTGAGACCCAGTACTTC. This codes for CASSLIPPETQYF.